This T cell receptor (beta chain) was recorded in a study of Ad26.COV2.S vaccination and SARS-CoV-2 variants. In the study overall: Ad26.COV2.S was injected intramuscularly once or twice, 56 days apart.

Treatment indicated: approximately 18 received Ad26.COV2.S at low or high dose, single or two shots; about five received placebo; per-sample allocation not given. Day 63 after the first injection of vaccine or placebo was the sampling time. In germline, CDR1 is LNHNV, CDR2 YYDKDF (reference sequence). CDR3 length: 15 residues. V was cut by 0 bases and J by 2 bases, with 7 bases left in between. The assay was immunoSEQ multiplex PCR, and TCRdb's table has in-frame clones only and misses some. The sample contains roughly 450,000 clones, 75% to 95% of which appear only once. The clonotype comes from a person aged 18 to 65 who received the Ad26.COV2.S COVID-19 vaccine or a placebo. The sample here was peripheral blood, taken in a trial of Ad26.COV2.S vaccine versus placebo. V is TRBV15 and J is TRBJ2-2, with unresolved D. CDR3 nucleotide sequence: TGTGCCACCAGCAGAGATGGTCCAAACACCGGGGAGCTGTTTTTT. This codes for CATSRDGPNTGELFF. Variable domain in full (rest from reference TRBV15 and TRBJ2-2): DAMVIQNPRYQVTQFGKPVTLSCSQTLNHNVMYWYQQKSSQAPKLLFHYYDKDFNNEADTPDNFQSRRPNTSFCFLDIRSPGLGDTAMYLCATSRDGPNTGELFFGEGSRLTVL.